What follows are 21 T cell receptor beta chains derived from one specimen sequenced in a study of technical replicates of blood from a few donors. Assay used: immunoSEQ multiplex PCR; TCRdb lists only in-frame clones, some missing. The repertoire holds around 53,000 clones, with about 94% as singletons. What was sequenced was PBMCs. The receptors were sampled from a human donor in good health. Some clones in this sample may be carry-over from other donors' samples.

V usage is TRBV4-3 and J usage is TRBJ1-1, with 8 bases lining up with TRBD1. This CDR3 spans 17 amino acids. V shed 0 bases, J shed 8 bases, and the junction held 14 bases outside the gene matches. Germline V lookup: CDR1 LGHNA, CDR2 YSLEER. CDR3 DNA: TGCGCCAGCAGCCAAGAGAGACAGGGAGGACAGGGACCAGAAGCTTTCTTT. Encoded protein: CASSQERQGGQGPEAFF.

The CDR3 loop is CASSLFQGQETQYF. The CDR3 DNA reads TGTGCCAGCAGCTTGTTTCAGGGACAAGAGACCCAGTACTTC. The V and J genes are TRBV5-6 and TRBJ2-5; D is possibly TRBD1 (5 bases). The CDR3 spans 14 residues. Germline assignment: CDR1 SGHDT and CDR2 YYEEEE. Trimming left V 1 base short and J 2 bases short, with 9 bases between.

The genes are TRBV6-5 and TRBJ1-1, with 9 bases that match TRBD1. The junction had 10 bases not matched to a gene; V was cut back by 4 bases and J by 4 bases. The germline V gene has CDR1 MNHEY and CDR2 SVGAGI. The CDR3 runs to 16 residues. The CDR3 protein is CASSFTGGRTGTEAFF. CDR3 bases: TGTGCCAGCAGTTTCACAGGGGGCCGGACCGGCACTGAAGCTTTCTTT.

The CDR3 region is CASSRGINNQPQHF. DNA for the CDR3: TGTGCCAGCAGCCGCGGGATTAACAATCAGCCCCAGCATTTT. The chain links TRBV5-6 to TRBJ1-5; no reliable D call. V was cut by 4 bases and J by 3 bases, with 11 bases left in between. This CDR3 region has 14 residues. Germline loops: CDR1 SGHDT, CDR2 YYEEEE. Looking up the rest from reference TRBV5-6 and TRBJ1-5 gives the full variable domain: DAGVTQSPTHLIKTRGQQVTLRCSPKSGHDTVSWYQQALGQGPQFIFQYYEEEERQRGNFPDRFSGHQFPNYSSELNVNALLLGDSALYLCASSRGINNQPQHFGDGTRLSIL.

V gene TRBV27 combines with J gene TRBJ1-5; perhaps TRBD1 as D (6 bases). V lost 5 bases to trimming and J lost 6 bases, with 11 bases between them. CDR3 length: 13 residues. Germline CDR1 is MNHEY and CDR2 is SMNVEV (reference sequence). CDR3 nucleotide sequence: TGTGCCAGCAGTCCTTCAGGGGTTCAGCCCCAGCATTTT. This sequence encodes CASSPSGVQPQHF.

V and J are TRBV4-1 and TRBJ2-3, with 7 bases identical to TRBD2. Germline V gene lookup returns CDR1 MGHRA and CDR2 YSYEKL. Trimming took 0 bases from V and 6 from J; bases not matched to a gene: 15. This CDR3 spans 18 amino acids. CDR3 coding DNA: TGCGCCAGCAGCCAAGAGGGATACGGGAGGATAAGGTTGGATACGCAGTATTTT. This gives the protein CASSQEGYGRIRLDTQYF.

The chain carries TRBV6-6 and TRBJ2-3; a weak D match, TRBD1 (5 bases). CDR3 length: 14 residues. V lost 7 bases and J lost 5, with 16 bases in between. The germline V gene encodes CDR1 MNHNY and CDR2 SVGAGI (reference sequence). CDR3 loop: CASTIVTVGDTQYF. The CDR3 DNA follows: TGTGCCAGCACCATCGTGACAGTGGGAGATACGCAGTATTTT.

The rearrangement links TRBV19 to TRBJ1-5; 7 bases fit TRBD1. The CDR3 has 15 amino acids. Germline trimming cut 5 bases from V and 1 base from J; bases unmatched to any gene: 5. Per germline, CDR1 LNHDA and CDR2 SQIVND (reference sequence). CDR3 DNA: TGTGCCAGTAGTCTAGGGGGCGCAAGCAATCAGCCCCAGCATTTT. It translates to CASSLGGASNQPQHF.

This sequence joins TRBV9 and TRBJ1-2; perhaps TRBD1 as D (6 bases). This CDR3 region has 12 residues. The V end lost 3 bases, the J end lost 9 bases, and 12 bases lay between the germline ends. CDR1 is SGDLS and CDR2 is YYNGEE in the germline V gene. The CDR3 is CASSGPGERYTF. In DNA form, the CDR3 reads TGTGCCAGCAGCGGACCAGGGGAACGCTACACCTTC.

The chain couples TRBV5-1 to TRBJ1-2; D is uncertain. CDR3 length: 12 residues. Trimming removed 4 bases from V and 5 bases from J, with 9 bases in between. From germline, CDR1 is SGHRS and CDR2 YFSETQ. The CDR3 sequence is CASSPAGYGYTF. The CDR3 DNA reads as TGCGCCAGCAGCCCGGCGGGATATGGCTACACCTTC.

The chain couples TRBV2 to TRBJ2-7, with 13 bases lining up with TRBD2. The CDR3 loop spans 15 amino acids. From germline, CDR1 is SNHLY and CDR2 FYNNEI. The ends lost 6 bases at V and 6 bases at J; junction bases unmatched: 8. Written as DNA, the CDR3 is TGTGCCAGCAGGAAGGGGACTAGCGGGGCAGCCGAGCAGTACTTC. Its protein product is CASRKGTSGAAEQYF.

This clone was seen once. The chain joins TRBV7-3 to TRBJ2-1; possible D gene TRBD1, 6 bases. With 4 bases removed from V and 6 bases from J, the gap between germline ends came to 19 bases. Germline CDR1 and CDR2: SGHTA and FQGTGA. This CDR3 is 16 amino acids long. CDR3 residues: CASSSQGTTLLNEQFF. As DNA, the CDR3 is TGTGCCAGCAGCTCTCAGGGGACAACCCTACTCAATGAGCAGTTCTTC. Drawing the rest from reference TRBV7-3 and TRBJ2-1, the complete variable domain is GAGVSQTPSNKVTEKGKYVELRCDPISGHTALYWYRQSLGQGPEFLIYFQGTGAADDSGLPNDRFFAVRPEGSVSTLKIQRTERGDSAVYLCASSSQGTTLLNEQFFGPGTRLTVL.

The chain employs TRBV6-4 and TRBJ2-3; D remains unclear. V lost 3 bases and J lost 1, with 5 bases in between. Germline values: CDR1 MRHNA, CDR2 SNTAGT. This CDR3 has 13 amino acids. CDR3 protein: CASSETGTDTQYF. The CDR3 nucleotides are TGTGCCAGCAGTGAGACTGGCACAGATACGCAGTATTTT.

V and J are TRBV4-2 and TRBJ2-7, with a weak D call TRBD1 (5 bases). V shed 4 bases and J shed 0 bases, with 10 bases lying between them. The CDR3 is 14 residues long. Looked up from germline, CDR1 is LGHNA and CDR2 is YNFKEQ. This chain's CDR3 is CASSPRTSSYEQYF. CDR3 nucleotides: TGTGCCAGCAGCCCTCGGACAAGCTCCTACGAGCAGTACTTC.

The gene calls are TRBV7-3 and TRBJ2-1; TRBD2 matches 10 bases. Germline V gives CDR1 SGHTA, CDR2 FQGTGA. Unmatched junction bases numbered 8, after V lost 5 bases and J lost 4 bases. CDR3 length: 16 amino acids. The CDR3 reads CASSPPGTSAYNEQFF. CDR3 in DNA: TGTGCCAGCAGCCCACCCGGGACTAGCGCGTACAATGAGCAGTTCTTC. Together with reference TRBV7-3 and TRBJ2-1, the CDR3 gives the full variable domain: GAGVSQTPSNKVTEKGKYVELRCDPISGHTALYWYRQSLGQGPEFLIYFQGTGAADDSGLPNDRFFAVRPEGSVSTLKIQRTERGDSAVYLCASSPPGTSAYNEQFFGPGTRLTVL.

This clone is deemed medium-sized. This sequence joins TRBV15 and TRBJ2-7, with 8 bases aligning to TRBD1. The CDR3 runs 14 residues. After removal of 1 base from V and 5 bases from J, the junction contained 4 bases not matched to a gene. In germline, CDR1 is LNHNV, CDR2 YYDKDF (reference sequence). CDR3: CATSRGDRGHEQYF. In DNA, the CDR3 is TGTGCCACCAGCAGAGGAGACAGGGGTCACGAGCAGTACTTC.

This rearrangement joins TRBV19 to TRBJ1-1; D perhaps matches TRBD1 (6 bases). The CDR3 is 13 amino acids. From germline, CDR1 is LNHDA and CDR2 SQIVND (reference sequence). V was shortened by 3 bases and J by 3 bases, with 8 bases between the two germline ends. The CDR3 region is CASSMYRDTEAFF. CDR3 bases: TGTGCCAGTAGTATGTACAGGGACACTGAAGCTTTCTTT.

The rearrangement links TRBV6-5 to TRBJ2-1; 11 bases are a match to TRBD1. V was pared by 0 bases and J by 2 bases, with 0 bases of the junction left unmatched. The CDR3 has 16 residues. Germline CDR1 is MNHEY and CDR2 is SVGAGI. CDR3 nucleotides: TGTGCCAGCAGTTACTCGGGACAGGGGGCCTACAATGAGCAGTTCTTC. Protein product: CASSYSGQGAYNEQFF.

The chain uses TRBV7-9 and TRBJ2-3; 8 bases are shared with TRBD1. Trimming took 4 bases from V and 3 from J; bases not matched to a gene: 15. This CDR3 region has 18 residues. Germline V CDR1 and CDR2: SEHNR, FQNEAQ (reference sequence). As DNA, the CDR3 is TGTGCCAGCAGCTCGTCAGGCCGCAGGGGGCGCCGTACAGATACGCAGTATTTT. Protein product: CASSSSGRRGRRTDTQYF.

The chain carries TRBV7-2 and TRBJ2-5; TRBD2 matches 7 bases. CDR3 length equals 15 residues. Trimming at V came to 11 bases and at J to 1 base, leaving 13 bases not matched to a gene. The germline CDR1 and CDR2 sequences are SGHTA and FQGNSA. CDR3 region: CAHSWLAEFQETQYF. The CDR3 nucleotides are TGTGCCCATAGTTGGCTAGCGGAGTTCCAAGAGACCCAGTACTTC.

This clone was found once. The chain couples TRBV19 to TRBJ1-1; 8 positions agree with TRBD1. Germline assignment: CDR1 LNHDA and CDR2 SQIVND (reference sequence). There are 15 residues in the CDR3. The junction had 8 bases not matched to a gene; V was cut back by 5 bases and J by 3 bases. The DNA for the CDR3 is TGTGCCAGTAGTCGCCGGACAGGGTGGGACACTGAAGCTTTCTTT. As protein: CASSRRTGWDTEAFF. Drawing the rest from reference TRBV19 and TRBJ1-1, the complete variable domain is DGGITQSPKYLFRKEGQNVTLSCEQNLNHDAMYWYRQDPGQGLRLIYYSQIVNDFQKGDIAEGYSVSREKKESFPLTVTSAQKNPTAFYLCASSRRTGWDTEAFFGQGTRLTVV.